This T cell receptor beta chain was sequenced during a study of OX40 agonist ivuxolimab in advanced cancers. The wider study: Melanoma, hepatocellular carcinoma, head and neck or renal cell cancer occurred in dose-escalation patients. The study's findings and limits: There were, on average, more expanded clones in CD8+ T cells than in CD4+. Low levels of normalized T-cell clonal expansion also appeared in some nonresponders.

Points on this clone: Its antigen is unknown.

TCRdb keeps only in-frame clones here, not all; method: immunoSEQ multiplex PCR. The data show over 60,000 clones, roughly 87% seen once. V was clipped by 0 bases and J by 2 bases, with 17 bases between them. Germline-derived CDR1 and CDR2 are MGHRA and YSYEKL. The CDR3 spans 18 residues. Autoimmune disease history or systemic immunosuppression disqualified patients. The clonotype originates from an adult with an advanced solid tumor such as melanoma, head and neck, liver or kidney cancer. V usage is TRBV4-1 and J usage is TRBJ1-3; D is perhaps TRBD1 (6 bases). The sample consisted of CD4+ or CD8+ T cells sorted from blood, taken in a trial of the OX40 agonist ivuxolimab. CDR3: CASSQDGRQPGAGNTIYF. DNA for the CDR3: TGCGCCAGCAGCCAAGATGGGCGCCAGCCAGGGGCTGGAAACACCATATATTTT.